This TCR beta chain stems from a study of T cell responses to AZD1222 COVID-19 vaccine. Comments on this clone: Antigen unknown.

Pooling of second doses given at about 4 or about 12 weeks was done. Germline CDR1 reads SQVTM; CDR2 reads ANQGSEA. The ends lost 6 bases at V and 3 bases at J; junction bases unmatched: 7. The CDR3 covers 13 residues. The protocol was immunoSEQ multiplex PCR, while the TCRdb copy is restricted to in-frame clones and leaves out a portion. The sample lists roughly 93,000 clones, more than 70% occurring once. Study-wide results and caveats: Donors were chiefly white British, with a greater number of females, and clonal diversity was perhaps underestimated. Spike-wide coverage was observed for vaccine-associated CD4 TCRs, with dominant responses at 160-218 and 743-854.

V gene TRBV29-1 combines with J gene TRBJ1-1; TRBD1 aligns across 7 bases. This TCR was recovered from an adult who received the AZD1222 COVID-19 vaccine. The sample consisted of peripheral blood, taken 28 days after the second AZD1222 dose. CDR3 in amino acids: CSVGGQEYTEAFF. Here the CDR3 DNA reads TGCAGCGTCGGAGGACAGGAGTACACTGAAGCTTTCTTT.